The 23 T cell receptor beta chains below all came from one sample that was sequenced in a study of blood T cell repertoires in COVID-19. The repertoire was sequenced with immunoSEQ multiplex PCR; TCRdb's copy has only in-frame clones and lacks some. Of just over 300,000 clones in the sample, approximately 89% were seen once. What was sequenced was peripheral blood. These TCRs come from a woman between 25 and 40 years old with COVID-19, enrolled during active disease.

The V call is TRBV5-6, the J call TRBJ1-5; D is unclear. Germline V gene lookup returns CDR1 SGHDT and CDR2 YYEEEE. V was trimmed by 1 base and J by 6 bases, leaving 5 bases between them. The CDR3 is 12 residues long. DNA for the CDR3: TGTGCCAGCAGCTTGCCCGGTCAGCCCCAGCATTTT. Encoded protein: CASSLPGQPQHF.

The chain carries TRBV27 and TRBJ2-7; D is perhaps TRBD2 (5 bases). Trimming removed 2 bases at V and 5 bases at J, with 13 bases between. There are 14 residues in the CDR3. Germline V gene sequence: CDR1 MNHEY, CDR2 SMNVEV (reference sequence). The CDR3 sequence: CASSLTSSRNEQYF. In nucleotides, the CDR3 is TGTGCCAGCAGTTTAACATCTAGCAGGAACGAGCAGTACTTC.

The genes are TRBV28 and TRBJ2-5, with 9 bases aligning to TRBD1. CDR1 is MDHEN, CDR2 SYDVKM, per germline. The CDR3 has 13 residues. The J segment lost 6 bases and the V segment lost 2 bases, leaving 1 base of the junction unmatched. The CDR3 region is CASSLGTGKTQYF. The CDR3 DNA reads as TGTGCCAGCAGTTTAGGGACAGGGAAGACCCAGTACTTC.

V is TRBV28 and J is TRBJ2-7; perhaps TRBD1 as D (6 bases). The germline gives CDR1 MDHEN, CDR2 SYDVKM. The length of the CDR3 is 15 residues. V dropped 4 bases and J dropped 7 bases, with 20 bases sitting between them. As DNA, the CDR3 is TGTGCCAGCAGTTCTCAGGGGCGTCTTCCGGGAGAGCAGTACGTC. Translating it yields CASSSQGRLPGEQYV.

V usage is TRBV7-9 and J usage is TRBJ2-7; no clear D. This CDR3 has 13 residues. The germline CDR1 and CDR2 sequences are SEHNR and FQNEAQ (reference sequence). V shed 0 bases and J shed 6 bases, with 9 bases lying between them. The CDR3 nucleotides are TGTGCCAGCAGCTTAGCCCTCCTCGGCGAGCAGTACGTC. Residues: CASSLALLGEQYV.

The V and J genes are TRBV2 and TRBJ1-1, with 9 bases identical to TRBD1. The CDR3 runs 13 residues. Germline CDR1 reads SNHLY; CDR2 reads FYNNEI. The ends lost 8 bases at V and 1 base at J; junction bases unmatched: 2. As DNA, the CDR3 is TGTGCCAGCGGGGACAGGGAGAACACTGAAGCTTTCTTT. Protein product: CASGDRENTEAFF.

The chain has TRBV11-2 and TRBJ2-1; D remains unclear. V was clipped by 5 bases and J by 4 bases, with 6 bases between them. Germline loops: CDR1 SGHAT, CDR2 FQNNGV. The CDR3 is made up of 12 amino acids. The CDR3 spells CASSPSYNEQFF. CDR3 DNA: TGTGCCAGCAGCCCGTCTTACAATGAGCAGTTCTTC.

This chain joins TRBV12-3 or TRBV12-4 and TRBJ2-2; maybe TRBD1 (5 bases). V lost 5 bases and J lost 6, with 10 bases in between. This CDR3 is built from 13 residues. In DNA, the CDR3 is TGTGCCAGCAGTCTATCAGGGTCCGGGGAGCTGTTTTTT. It yields the protein CASSLSGSGELFF.

The gene calls are TRBV7-3 and TRBJ1-2; TRBD1 agrees at 7 bases. CDR1 is SGHTA, CDR2 FQGTGA, per germline. V shed 3 bases and J 5 bases; nucleotides not matched to a gene: 18. This CDR3 spans 18 amino acids. CDR3 sequence: CASSFYPIGTDSLYGYTF. CDR3 DNA sequence: TGTGCCAGCAGCTTTTATCCTATCGGGACAGATTCCCTATATGGCTACACCTTC.

V and J are TRBV19 and TRBJ2-2; 14 nucleotides match TRBD2. This CDR3 has 17 residues. The germline CDR1 and CDR2 sequences are LNHDA and SQIVND (reference sequence). With V trimmed by 6 bases and J by 3 bases, 6 bases remained unmatched. CDR3 nucleotides: TGTGCCAGTAGCCGGACTAGCGGGGGGCCTTACACCGGGGAGCTGTTTTTT. Protein: CASSRTSGGPYTGELFF.

The chain combines TRBV12-3 or TRBV12-4 with TRBJ1-2; D not certain. Trimming removed 6 bases from V and 0 bases from J, with 8 bases in between. The CDR3 length is 13 residues. CDR3 region: CASRQKPNYGYTF. In DNA, the CDR3 is TGTGCCAGCAGACAGAAACCTAACTATGGCTACACCTTC.

The chain links TRBV28 to TRBJ1-5; D not certain. The CDR3 sequence is 19 residues long. CDR1 is MDHEN and CDR2 is SYDVKM in the germline V gene. The V end was cut by 8 bases, the J end by 0 bases, with 26 bases between. The CDR3 DNA sequence: TGTGCCAGCTCTCTCCTGGCGGGTAGAAGGGCCCGTAGCAATCAGCCCCAGCATTTT. This gives the protein CASSLLAGRRARSNQPQHF.

Only a few counts were recorded for this clone. For the CDR3, the DNA is TGTGCCAGCAGCTCCTCCACAGGGGGCCTCCACGAGCAGTACTTC. Amino acid sequence: CASSSSTGGLHEQYF. V is TRBV7-6 and J is TRBJ2-7, with TRBD1 matching 9 bases. Germline CDR1 and CDR2: SGHVS and FNYEAQ. There are 15 residues in the CDR3. V was clipped by 4 bases and J by 5 bases; unmatched bases: 9. Full variable domain (outside the CDR3, taken from reference TRBV7-6 and TRBJ2-7): GAGVSQSPRYKVTKRGQDVALRCDPISGHVSLYWYRQALGQGPEFLTYFNYEAQQDKSGLPNDRFSAERPEGSISTLTIQRTEQRDSAMYRCASSSSTGGLHEQYFGPGTRLTVT.

The chain combines TRBV2 with TRBJ2-7, with 10 bases aligning to TRBD2. The CDR3 runs 14 residues. Trimming removed 6 bases from V and 3 bases from J; junction bases left unmatched: 5. The V gene's germline CDR1 is SNHLY and CDR2 FYNNEI. The CDR3 DNA is TGTGCCAGCAGCACTGGACTAGCGGTCTACGAGCAGTACTTC. Translated, it gives CASSTGLAVYEQYF.

The CDR3: CASSYSGDVSGYTF. In DNA, the CDR3 is TGTGCCAGCAGTTACTCCGGAGATGTCTCTGGCTACACCTTC. This chain connects TRBV6-6 to TRBJ1-2, with D uncertain. Germline loops: CDR1 MNHNY, CDR2 SVGAGI (reference sequence). The CDR3 consists of 14 residues. Trimming cost V 0 bases and J 7 bases, with 12 bases left between them.

The V and J genes are TRBV5-4 and TRBJ1-2, with 9 bases matching TRBD1. Germline V gives CDR1 SGHNT, CDR2 YYREEE (reference sequence). The CDR3 runs 15 residues. The V segment lost 0 bases and the J segment 4 bases; nucleotides outside the gene matches: 4. In DNA form, the CDR3 reads TGTGCCAGCAGCTTGGATAGGACAGGGGCCTATGGCTACACCTTC. It is translated as CASSLDRTGAYGYTF.

This clone was seen a handful of times. The gene calls are TRBV6-5 and TRBJ1-1; 7 positions match TRBD1. From germline, CDR1 is MNHEY and CDR2 SVGAGI. The CDR3 is 15 amino acids. With 5 bases clipped from V and 4 bases from J, the junction kept 10 bases outside the gene matches. The CDR3 is CASSTEGAGGTEAFF. DNA of the CDR3: TGTGCCAGCAGTACGGAGGGGGCGGGGGGCACTGAAGCTTTCTTT.

J is TRBJ1-5 and V is TRBV28, with D possibly matching TRBD1 (5 bases). Germline-derived CDR1 and CDR2 are MDHEN and SYDVKM. The V and J ends lost 4 bases and 7 bases respectively, with 17 bases between them. This CDR3 spans 15 amino acids. Written as DNA, the CDR3 is TGTGCCAGCAGTTCAAGACACGGGGGGGGGCAGCCCCAGCATTTT. It codes for CASSSRHGGGQPQHF.

This chain connects TRBV19 to TRBJ1-2; D is unresolved. The CDR3 extends over 14 amino acids. Germline CDR1 and CDR2: LNHDA and SQIVND (reference sequence). V lost 1 base to trimming and J lost 1 base, with 7 bases between them. Written as DNA, the CDR3 is TGTGCCAGTAGTATAGGTAGAGTTAACTATGGCTACACCTTC. Amino acids: CASSIGRVNYGYTF.

The chain employs TRBV29-1 and TRBJ1-2; weak D call: TRBD1 (5 bases). Per the germline V gene, CDR1 is SQVTM and CDR2 is ANQGSEA. The V end was cut by 8 bases, the J end by 8 bases, with 15 bases between. The length of the CDR3 is 11 residues. The CDR3 here is CSTGGVEGYTF. CDR3 nucleotides: TGCAGCACGGGAGGGGTCGAGGGCTACACCTTC.

This clone showed up just a few times. The rearrangement joins TRBV6-2 or TRBV6-3 to TRBJ1-3; the D gene is possibly TRBD1 (5 bases). The CDR3 extends over 18 amino acids. The V end lost 7 bases, the J end lost 0 bases, and 22 bases lay between the germline ends. CDR1 and CDR2 from the germline V gene are MNHEY and SVGEGT. CDR3 loop: CASTPRRRGPSSGNTIYF. Here the CDR3 DNA reads TGTGCCAGCACCCCCAGAAGAAGGGGCCCGAGCTCTGGAAACACCATATATTTT.

The CDR3 loop is CASQGGNQPQHF. As DNA, the CDR3 is TGTGCAAGCCAGGGCGGCAATCAGCCCCAGCATTTT. V gene TRBV12-3 or TRBV12-4 combines with J gene TRBJ1-5; possible D gene TRBD1, 5 bases. This CDR3 has 12 amino acids.

This sequence joins TRBV6-5 and TRBJ1-2; 8 bases fit TRBD1. The CDR3 spans 13 residues. Unmatched junction bases numbered 8, after V lost 7 bases and J lost 7 bases. The germline CDR1 and CDR2 sequences are MNHEY and SVGAGI. CDR3 residues: CASTWQGAGGYTF. In nucleotides, the CDR3 is TGTGCCAGCACGTGGCAGGGGGCAGGTGGCTACACCTTC.